This T cell receptor (beta chain) was documented in a study of cytomegalovirus exposure and HLA in healthy donors. The donors, nominally healthy at sampling, likely had unrecorded immune exposures. Primers: 60 Vbeta forward and 13 Jbeta reverse. Assay: immunoSEQ multiplex PCR; the TCRdb copy retains only in-frame clones and omits some. Its clone listing holds around 100,000 clones. Of note for this clone: Its antigen is unknown.

Overall study findings and caveats: The sole available immune exposure information was CMV serostatus. The classifier, whose performance was assessed in both the original and validation cohorts, reportedly diagnosed cytomegalovirus status with high specificity and sensitivity. In an earlier analysis, most TCR beta V segments were productive about 90% or about 30% of the time.

Germline CDR1 and CDR2: ENHRY and SYGVKD. The CDR3 has 13 residues. V was pared by 7 bases and J by 0 bases, with 7 bases between. The sequence was collected from a man in his forties in good health and CMV-seronegative. The sample was PBMCs. The chain uses TRBV10-3 and TRBJ1-5, with D hard to call. CDR3 residues: CAITADSNQPQHF. As DNA, the CDR3 is TGTGCCATCACGGCGGATAGCAATCAGCCCCAGCATTTT.